Ten or more counts support the clone carrying this T cell receptor beta chain. Its antigen is still unknown. The sample originates from a study of T cells in Graves' hyperthyroidism and ophthalmopathy. Study-wide points: Appearing also in blood were most of the thyroid clonotypes expanded above 0.001. Before onset, by a median of about six months, the model predicted ophthalmopathy.

Amplification yielded TCR beta CDR3 regions, with RNA transcripts as the source. When the TCR CDR3 underwent first-round RT-PCR, the HTBI primer set was used. From the multiplex PCR reads, TCRdb called clonotypes with MiXCR, one entry per CDR3 protein. The top ten hold approximately 35% of the sample, which has 250,000 to 350,000 distinct CDR3 sequences, roughly 17% seen once. The study defined stable Graves' hyperthyroidism as no ophthalmopathy progression within 18 months. This CDR3 spans 12 amino acids. Trimming stripped 6 bases from V and 5 bases from J, with 11 bases between. The clonotype was recovered from a man aged 30 to 45 with Graves' hyperthyroidism. Input material: blood. The J gene is TRBJ2-7, the V gene TRBV12-3 or TRBV12-4; maybe TRBD2 (5 bases). CDR3 protein: CASSPMGDEQYF. The CDR3 nucleotides read TGTGCCAGCAGCCCCATGGGAGACGAGCAGTACTTC.